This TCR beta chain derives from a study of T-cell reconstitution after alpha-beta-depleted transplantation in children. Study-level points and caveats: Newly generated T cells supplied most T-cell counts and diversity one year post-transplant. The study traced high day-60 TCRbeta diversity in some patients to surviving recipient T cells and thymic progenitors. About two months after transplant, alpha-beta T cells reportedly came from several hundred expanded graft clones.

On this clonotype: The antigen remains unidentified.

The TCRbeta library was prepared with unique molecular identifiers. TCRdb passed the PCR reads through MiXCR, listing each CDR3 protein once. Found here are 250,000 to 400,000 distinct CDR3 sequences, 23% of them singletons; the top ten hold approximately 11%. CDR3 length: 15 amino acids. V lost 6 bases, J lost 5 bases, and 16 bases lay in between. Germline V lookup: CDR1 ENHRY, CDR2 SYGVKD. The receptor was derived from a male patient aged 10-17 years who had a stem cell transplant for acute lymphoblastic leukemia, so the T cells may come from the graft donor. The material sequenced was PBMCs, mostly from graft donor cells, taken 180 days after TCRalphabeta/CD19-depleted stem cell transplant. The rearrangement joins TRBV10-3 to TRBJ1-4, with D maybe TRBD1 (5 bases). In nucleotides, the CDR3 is TGTGCCATCAGAGAGGCTGGGACGGCGAATGAAAAACTGTTTTTT. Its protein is CAIREAGTANEKLFF.